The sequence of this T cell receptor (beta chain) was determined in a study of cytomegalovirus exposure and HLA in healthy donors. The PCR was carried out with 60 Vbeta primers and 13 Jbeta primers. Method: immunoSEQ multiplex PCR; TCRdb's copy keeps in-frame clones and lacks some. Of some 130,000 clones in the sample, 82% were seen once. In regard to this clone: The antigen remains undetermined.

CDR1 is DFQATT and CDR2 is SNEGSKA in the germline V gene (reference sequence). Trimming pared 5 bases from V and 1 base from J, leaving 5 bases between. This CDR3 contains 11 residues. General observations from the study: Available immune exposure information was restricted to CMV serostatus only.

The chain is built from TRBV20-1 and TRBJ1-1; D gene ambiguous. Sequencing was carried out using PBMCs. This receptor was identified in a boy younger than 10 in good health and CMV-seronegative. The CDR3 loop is CSALENTEAFF. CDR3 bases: TGCAGTGCTTTAGAGAACACTGAAGCTTTCTTT.